The subject of this entry is one TCR beta chain. The record originates from a study of blood T cell repertoires in COVID-19. Study in general: Researchers got acute and convalescent COVID-19 samples from the United States, Italy and Spain. In each case, the material was cDNA or gDNA derived from T cells, B-cell-depleted T cells, or PBMCs.

Original processing methods: Amplified reference gene primers provided the basis for estimating nucleated cell counts. The method was immunoSEQ multiplex PCR; TCRdb's version includes in-frame clones alone and lacks a portion of them. For V, J and clone size, that table is used; D and trimming come from the DNA. The sample comprises over 200,000 clones, around three quarters of which are singletons, and 2.5% to 4% rests with the top ten. The receptor's source is a woman aged 80 or older with acute or convalescent COVID-19. Sequenced material: peripheral blood.

The CDR3 sequence: CASSYGLPTTYNEQFF. In DNA form, the CDR3 reads TGTGCCAGCAGTTACGGACTTCCCACAACCTACAATGAGCAGTTCTTC. V is TRBV6-6 and J is TRBJ2-1; the D gene is possibly TRBD2 (5 bases). Germline assignment: CDR1 MNHNY and CDR2 SVGAGI (reference sequence). V was pared by 2 bases and J by 2 bases, with 13 bases between. CDR3 length: 16 amino acids.